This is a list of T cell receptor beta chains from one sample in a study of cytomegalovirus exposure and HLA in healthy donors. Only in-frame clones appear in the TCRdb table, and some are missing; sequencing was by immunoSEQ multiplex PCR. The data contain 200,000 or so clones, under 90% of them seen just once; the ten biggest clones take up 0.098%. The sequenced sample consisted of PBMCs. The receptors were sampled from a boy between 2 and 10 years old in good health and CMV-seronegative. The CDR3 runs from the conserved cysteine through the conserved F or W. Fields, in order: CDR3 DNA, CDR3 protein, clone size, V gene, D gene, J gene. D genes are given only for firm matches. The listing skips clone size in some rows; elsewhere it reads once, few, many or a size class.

DNA: TGCGCCAGCAGCCAACAAGCGGGGACTAGCACAGATACGCAGTATTTT
CDR3: CASSQQAGTSTDTQYF
size: few
V: TRBV4-3
D: TRBD2
J: TRBJ2-3

DNA: TGTGCCAGCAGCTTACAGGCGCAAGAGACCCAGTACTTC
CDR3: CASSLQAQETQYF
size: .
V: TRBV5-8
D: .
J: TRBJ2-5

DNA: TGTGCCAGCAGCTTCCCTAATCGGGGGGGGCGGCCCGGGGAGCTGTTTTTT
CDR3: CASSFPNRGGRPGELFF
size: .
V: TRBV7-9
D: TRBD2
J: TRBJ2-2

DNA: TGTGCCAGCAGTATATACCCGAGCTCCTACGAGCAGTACTTC
CDR3: CASSIYPSSYEQYF
size: .
V: TRBV6-5
D: .
J: TRBJ2-7

DNA: TGCGCCAGCAGCCAGAATCGGGATCAGCCCCAGCATTTT
CDR3: CASSQNRDQPQHF
size: .
V: TRBV4-3
D: .
J: TRBJ1-5

DNA: TGTGCCTGGACCACGGTTGGGGCCAACGTCCTGACTTTC
CDR3: CAWTTVGANVLTF
size: .
V: TRBV30
D: .
J: TRBJ2-6

DNA: TGTGCCAGTAGTAGGACAGGCGTGGGCTATGGCTACACCTTC
CDR3: CASSRTGVGYGYTF
size: .
V: TRBV19
D: TRBD1
J: TRBJ1-2

DNA: TGTGCCAGCAGCCGAACAGGGATGGCCGGCTACACCTTC
CDR3: CASSRTGMAGYTF
size: once
V: TRBV4-2
D: .
J: TRBJ1-2

DNA: TGTGCCAGCAGCCCGACGGGACAGGGGCGTTCACCCCTCCACTTT
CDR3: CASSPTGQGRSPLHF
size: .
V: TRBV6-5
D: TRBD1
J: TRBJ1-6

DNA: TGCAGCGTTGAAATAGGACAGTCAACAGAGCAGTACTTC
CDR3: CSVEIGQSTEQYF
size: .
V: TRBV29-1
D: .
J: TRBJ2-5

DNA: TGCGCCAGCAGCCAAGATGGAGGGGGGCGGGGGGAAAAACTGTTTTTT
CDR3: CASSQDGGGRGEKLFF
size: .
V: TRBV4-1
D: .
J: TRBJ1-4

DNA: TGTGCCAGCAGCTGCCCAGAAGACAGGGGTATCTATGGCTACACCTTC
CDR3: CASSCPEDRGIYGYTF
size: .
V: TRBV7-8
D: TRBD1
J: TRBJ1-2

DNA: TGTGCCAGCAGTCCGCGCGGGGGGGGCTCCAATCAGCCCCAGCATTTT
CDR3: CASSPRGGGSNQPQHF
size: .
V: TRBV27
D: .
J: TRBJ1-5

DNA: TGTGCCAGCAGCCACAACTTCAAAACTAGCGGGGGGCCAAATGAGCAGTTCTTC
CDR3: CASSHNFKTSGGPNEQFF
size: .
V: TRBV4-2
D: TRBD2
J: TRBJ2-1

DNA: TGTGCCAGCAGACCGGGACAGGGAAATGAAAAACTGTTTTTT
CDR3: CASRPGQGNEKLFF
size: .
V: TRBV6-5
D: TRBD1
J: TRBJ1-4

DNA: TGTGCCAGCAGTCCCCGGACAGGGGGCGTGGGCCGTGGCTACACCTTC
CDR3: CASSPRTGGVGRGYTF
size: .
V: TRBV27
D: TRBD1
J: TRBJ1-2

DNA: TGCAGCGTTGAACTGTGGGGGAGGACCACAGATACGCAGTATTTT
CDR3: CSVELWGRTTDTQYF
size: few
V: TRBV29-1
D: .
J: TRBJ2-3

DNA: TGCGCCAGCAGCCAAGCAACACCGGGACACGTCCAAGAGACCCAGTACTTC
CDR3: CASSQATPGHVQETQYF
size: once
V: TRBV4-3
D: .
J: TRBJ2-5

DNA: TGTGCCAGCAGCCGTCCCGGGACAGGGGGAAACACTGAAGCTTTCTTT
CDR3: CASSRPGTGGNTEAFF
size: .
V: TRBV7-9
D: TRBD1
J: TRBJ1-1

DNA: TGCAGCGTTGAAGGGACAGGGTCCGAGACCCAGTACTTC
CDR3: CSVEGTGSETQYF
size: .
V: TRBV29-1
D: TRBD1
J: TRBJ2-5

DNA: TGTGCCAGCAGCTACCGCCCACCTCGGGAGACCCAGTACTTC
CDR3: CASSYRPPRETQYF
size: .
V: TRBV5-8
D: .
J: TRBJ2-5

DNA: TGTGCCAGCAGCTTAACTCGGCGGGGGCGGGGTAATTCACCCCTCCACTTT
CDR3: CASSLTRRGRGNSPLHF
size: .
V: TRBV7-8
D: .
J: TRBJ1-6

DNA: TGTGCCAGAAGCACCCTGGGGAGGGAGGGTGAAAAACTGTTTTTT
CDR3: CARSTLGREGEKLFF
size: .
V: TRBV5-3
D: .
J: TRBJ1-4

DNA: TGTGCCAGCAGTGTGGACGGACAGGGTGCGTTTAATGAAGCCTTCTTT
CDR3: CASSVDGQGAFNEAFF
size: .
V: TRBV25-1
D: TRBD1
J: TRBJ1-1

DNA: TGCGCCAGCAGCCAAGTCCAGGGGGCTAATCAGCCCCAGCATTTT
CDR3: CASSQVQGANQPQHF
size: .
V: TRBV4-1
D: TRBD1
J: TRBJ1-5

DNA: TGTGCCAGCAGCTTACATTCGACAGGGGAGAACAATGAGCAGTTCTTC
CDR3: CASSLHSTGENNEQFF
size: .
V: TRBV7-9
D: TRBD1
J: TRBJ2-1

DNA: TGTGCCAGCAGCTTTACTAGCGGGGGGGAGACCCAGTACTTC
CDR3: CASSFTSGGETQYF
size: .
V: TRBV7-2
D: TRBD2
J: TRBJ2-5

DNA: TGTGCCAGCTCACCAGGCTTCGACGAGCAGTACTTC
CDR3: CASSPGFDEQYF
size: .
V: TRBV18
D: .
J: TRBJ2-7

DNA: TGTGCCAGCTCACCACCATCTTCCGAAGCTTTCTTT
CDR3: CASSPPSSEAFF
size: .
V: TRBV18
D: .
J: TRBJ1-1

DNA: TGCGCCAGCAGCTTGGAAGTTCCGGGGGGGACCTTC
CDR3: CASSLEVPGGTF
size: .
V: TRBV5-1
D: .
J: TRBJ1-2

DNA: TGTGCCAGCAGTGACTCGCCCGGGGGCTCCTACAATGAGCAGTTCTTC
CDR3: CASSDSPGGSYNEQFF
size: .
V: TRBV6-4
D: .
J: TRBJ2-1

DNA: TGTGCCAGCAGCGGGACAGGGTCGCGTGGCTACACCTTC
CDR3: CASSGTGSRGYTF
size: few
V: TRBV2
D: TRBD1
J: TRBJ1-2

DNA: TGTGCCAGCAGCCGAGCGGGGGGGACAAAAAACATTCAGTACTTC
CDR3: CASSRAGGTKNIQYF
size: once
V: TRBV9
D: TRBD2
J: TRBJ2-4

DNA: TGCGCCAGCAGCTTCACAGGACCCTCCTACGAGCAGTACTTC
CDR3: CASSFTGPSYEQYF
size: .
V: TRBV5-1
D: .
J: TRBJ2-7

DNA: TGTGCCAGCAGGGAGCGACTGGGGACCCAGTACTTC
CDR3: CASRERLGTQYF
size: .
V: TRBV6-1
D: .
J: TRBJ2-5

DNA: TGTGCCAGCAGTTTTTACAGGGATAGCAATCAGCCCCAGCATTTT
CDR3: CASSFYRDSNQPQHF
size: .
V: TRBV5-8
D: .
J: TRBJ1-5

DNA: TGTGCCACCAGCAGCCTCCGACAGGGGGCCTCTGGAAACACCATATATTTT
CDR3: CATSSLRQGASGNTIYF
size: few
V: TRBV15
D: TRBD1
J: TRBJ1-3

DNA: TGTGCCAGCAGTTTGGGACTAACGACCGGGGAGCTGTTTTTT
CDR3: CASSLGLTTGELFF
size: .
V: TRBV27
D: TRBD2
J: TRBJ2-2

DNA: TGTGCCAGCAGCGTTTACGGGGCCTACAATGAGCAGTTCTTC
CDR3: CASSVYGAYNEQFF
size: .
V: TRBV9
D: .
J: TRBJ2-1

DNA: TGTGCCAGTAGTATAGGCGGGTCGGGCTATCAAGAGACCCAGTACTTC
CDR3: CASSIGGSGYQETQYF
size: once
V: TRBV19
D: .
J: TRBJ2-5

DNA: TGTGCCAGCAGTGGCCGACAGGTGGGGACTGAAGCTTTCTTT
CDR3: CASSGRQVGTEAFF
size: .
V: TRBV6-5
D: .
J: TRBJ1-1

DNA: TGCGCCAGCAGCTGGGGACTAGCGGGGTATCTGGAGACCCAGTACTTC
CDR3: CASSWGLAGYLETQYF
size: .
V: TRBV5-1
D: TRBD2
J: TRBJ2-5

DNA: TGTGCCAGCAGTATAACCGGGACAGGGGAAAACGAGCAGTACTTC
CDR3: CASSITGTGENEQYF
size: .
V: TRBV27
D: TRBD1
J: TRBJ2-7

DNA: TGTGCCAGCAGTGTCGGGACAGGGCGCTACGAGCAGTACTTC
CDR3: CASSVGTGRYEQYF
size: .
V: TRBV6-5
D: TRBD1
J: TRBJ2-7

DNA: TGTGCCAGCAGCTTAGGGGCTGGGGAGACCCAGTACTTC
CDR3: CASSLGAGETQYF
size: .
V: TRBV11-1
D: .
J: TRBJ2-5

DNA: TGTGCCAGCAGCTTGGGGCAGGGCAACACTGAAGCTTTCTTT
CDR3: CASSLGQGNTEAFF
size: .
V: TRBV7-9
D: .
J: TRBJ1-1

DNA: TGTGCCAGCAGCCAAGGTCGATGGACGGGGGCCCAGTACTTC
CDR3: CASSQGRWTGAQYF
size: .
V: TRBV7-9
D: .
J: TRBJ2-5